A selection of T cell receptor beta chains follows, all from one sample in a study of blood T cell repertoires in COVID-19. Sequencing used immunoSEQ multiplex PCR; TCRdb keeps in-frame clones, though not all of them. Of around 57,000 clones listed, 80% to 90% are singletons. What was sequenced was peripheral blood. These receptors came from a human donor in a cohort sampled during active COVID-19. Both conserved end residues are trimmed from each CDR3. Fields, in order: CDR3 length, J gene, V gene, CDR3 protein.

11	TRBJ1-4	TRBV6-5	ASSYGQIEKLF
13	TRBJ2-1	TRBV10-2	ASSEPGLAANEQF
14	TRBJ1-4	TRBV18	ASSRTGGFANEKLF
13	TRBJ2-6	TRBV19	ASSIQRLGANVLT
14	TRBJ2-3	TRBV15	ATSKEGADTPDTQY
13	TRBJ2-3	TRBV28	ASRQGTGGTDTQY
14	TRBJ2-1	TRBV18	ASSPRTGQAGSEQF
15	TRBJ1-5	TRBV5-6	ASSLAGGTSGNQPQH
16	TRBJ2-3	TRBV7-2	ASSRTYSGGGPTDTQY
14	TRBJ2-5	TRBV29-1	SVGPGLAGGFETQY
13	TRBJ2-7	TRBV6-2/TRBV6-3	ASSYSGTGSREQY
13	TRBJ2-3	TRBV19	ASSIAGGSTDTQY
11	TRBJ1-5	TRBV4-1	ASSLYSNQPQH
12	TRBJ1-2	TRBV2	ASRTGQGIGGYT
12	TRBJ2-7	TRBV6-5	ASSYTGQGSEQY
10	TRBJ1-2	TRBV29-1	SVGQGDYGYT
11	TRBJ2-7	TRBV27	ASSRGPGGEQY
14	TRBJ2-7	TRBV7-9	ASSSRTGAHRYEQY
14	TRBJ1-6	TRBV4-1	ASSQMGQGSNSPLH
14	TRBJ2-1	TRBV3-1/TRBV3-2	ASSQGTSGRVYEQF
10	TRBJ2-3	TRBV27	ARGQGTDTQY
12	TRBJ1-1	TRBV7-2	ASSETKARTEAF